The source of this T cell receptor (beta chain) is a study of blood T cells in healthy people across ages (dated by TCRdb to the mid-2010s). About the study as a whole: In model experiments, template switching captured roughly one uniquely barcoded TCR beta cDNA molecule for every two T cells. The study measured age-related changes in TCR beta repertoire diversity using deep sequencing normalized with unique cDNA molecular identifiers. Four age groups were formed from the donors: young (average 16 years), middle-aged (approximately 40), aged (over 55) and long-lived (approximately 80). To avoid experimental bias, donors of different ages were distributed randomly across sequencing lanes. The study analyzed two additional independent replicas of 1 million unique cDNA reads from the same blood draw for two donors, one aged 18 to 30 and one aged 80 or older.

Study-level results and caveats: As age increased, observed TCR beta diversity per million T cells dropped in a roughly linear way, and a significant reduction was already evident by age about 40. Because profiling used bulk unsorted PBMCs, naive and antigen-experienced compartments could not be compared conclusively. The percentage of naive T cells measured by flow cytometry correlated strongly with observed TCR beta diversity. Donor CMV infection status was unknown, potentially confounding age-related changes in expanded clonotypes. The long-lived group showed more naive CD4+ T cells, fewer expanded clones and increased TCR diversity than the aged group, suggesting age selection. Estimates of total diversity based on one million sequenced T cells were considered lower bounds and underestimates.

Systemically healthy Caucasian individuals from Russia, roughly 40 in total and aged about 6 to 95 years, were included as donors. Approximately 9.3 milliliters of peripheral blood were collected from each donor into EDTA-treated Vacutainer tubes. Ficoll-Paque density-gradient centrifugation was used to isolate PBMCs, with at least 6.5 million per sample. Trizol reagent was used to extract total RNA from PBMCs, with at least 6 micrograms per sample. For every donor, an aliquot of PBMCs went through flow cytometry to measure the percentages of naive CD45RAhigh/CD27high T cells. With regard to this clonotype: There is no known antigen for this receptor. One base away there is no much larger clone; base qualities are not given.

The library was obtained by 5' RACE. The data were produced on an Illumina HiSeq 2500. A second PCR of roughly 6 to 11 cycles was performed with a sample-barcoded 5' primer and a J-beta primer mix. A unique molecular identifier was introduced onto each TCR beta cDNA molecule by a template-switch 5' adaptor carrying 12 random nucleotides. At least 3 million CDR3-containing paired-end reads were obtained from each sample. The Mint cDNA synthesis kit, primed by a TRBC-specific oligonucleotide, was used to synthesize first-strand cDNA from all RNA. Following uracil-DNA glycosylase treatment, all cDNA underwent a first 18-cycle PCR with the universal primers M1SS and BC2_uni_R. Concerning the study's data processing: Normalization of each sample was performed by random selection of 1 million high-quality reads, each carrying a distinct molecular identifier. Instead of being binned into consensus sequences, reads that shared molecular identifiers were thrown out. CDR3 identification, clonotype clustering and error correction used MiTCR with a Q25 quality threshold and the strictest error-elimination algorithm. A nonparametric unseen species model using Euler transformation provided a lower-bound estimate of total TCR beta diversity. Starting from the raw public reads, TCRdb applied fastp trimming at Q25, assembled clones with MiXCR and retained in-frame beta chains. Records with the same CDR3 protein are collapsed into one entry carrying the most frequent genes and DNA. These V and J calls rely on TCRdb rather than the paper's analysis. The sample includes about 730,000 distinct CDR3 sequences, with approximately 39% observed a single time. Jointly, the top ten make up less than 25% of the sample.

The clonotype was recovered from a woman aged 55-75 years in good health. Sequenced material: blood.

This receptor carries the CDR3 CASSYSGRSSYEQYF. The sequence in DNA is TGTGCCAGCAGTTACTCGGGCAGGAGCTCCTACGAGCAGTACTTC. The chain was built from TRBV6-5 and TRBJ2-7; too little of a D gene remains to name it. CDR1 and CDR2, per the germline V gene, are MNHEY and SVGAGI. Between the V and J ends, shortened by 0 bases and 0 bases respectively, the junction contains 9 bases. The CDR3, from cysteine to phenylalanine, totals 15 residues. The only DNA kept is the CDR3, 45 bases in frame from the first base.